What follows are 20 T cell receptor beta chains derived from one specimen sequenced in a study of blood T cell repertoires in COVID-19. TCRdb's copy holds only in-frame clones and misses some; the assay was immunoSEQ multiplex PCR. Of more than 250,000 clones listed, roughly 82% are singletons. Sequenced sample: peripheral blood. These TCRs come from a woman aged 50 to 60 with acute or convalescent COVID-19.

Written as DNA, the CDR3 is TGTGCCATCAAACGACTAGCGGGAGAGGGTGGGGCCAACGTCCTGACTTTC. The encoded protein is CAIKRLAGEGGANVLTF. This rearrangement joins TRBV10-3 to TRBJ2-6; 12 nucleotides line up with TRBD2. Germline trimming cut 7 bases from V and 3 bases from J; bases unmatched to any gene: 7. Germline CDR1 is ENHRY and CDR2 is SYGVKD. The CDR3 has 17 amino acids.

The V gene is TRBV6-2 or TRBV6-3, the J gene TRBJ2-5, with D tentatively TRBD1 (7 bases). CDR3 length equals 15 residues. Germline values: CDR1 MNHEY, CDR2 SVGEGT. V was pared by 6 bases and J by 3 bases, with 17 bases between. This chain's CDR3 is CASSETGRLEETQYF. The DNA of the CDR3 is TGTGCCAGCAGCGAGACAGGGAGGCTCGAAGAGACCCAGTACTTC.

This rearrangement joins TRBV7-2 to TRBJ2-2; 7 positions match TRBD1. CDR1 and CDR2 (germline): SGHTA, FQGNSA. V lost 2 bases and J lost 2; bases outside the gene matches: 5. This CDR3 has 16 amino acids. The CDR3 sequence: CASSLSPGGNTGELFF. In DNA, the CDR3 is TGTGCCAGCAGCTTATCCCCAGGGGGTAACACCGGGGAGCTGTTTTTT.

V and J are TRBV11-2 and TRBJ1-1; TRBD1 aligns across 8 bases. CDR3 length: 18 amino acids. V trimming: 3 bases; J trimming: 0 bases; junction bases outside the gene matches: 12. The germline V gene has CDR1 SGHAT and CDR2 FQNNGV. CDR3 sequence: CASSFRARTGSMNTEAFF. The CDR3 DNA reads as TGTGCCAGCAGCTTCCGCGCAAGGACAGGGTCTATGAACACTGAAGCTTTCTTT.

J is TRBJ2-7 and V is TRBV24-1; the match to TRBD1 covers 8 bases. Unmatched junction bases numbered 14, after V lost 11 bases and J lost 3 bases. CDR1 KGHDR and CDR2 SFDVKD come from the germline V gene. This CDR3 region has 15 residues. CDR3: CAIQTGVSPNYEQYF. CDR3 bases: TGTGCCATCCAGACAGGGGTCAGCCCCAACTACGAGCAGTACTTC.

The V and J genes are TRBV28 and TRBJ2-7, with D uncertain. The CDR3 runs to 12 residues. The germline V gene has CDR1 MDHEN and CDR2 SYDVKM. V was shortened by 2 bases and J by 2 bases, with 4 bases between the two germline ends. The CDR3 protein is CASSLLTYEQYF. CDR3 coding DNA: TGTGCCAGCAGTTTACTAACCTACGAGCAGTACTTC.

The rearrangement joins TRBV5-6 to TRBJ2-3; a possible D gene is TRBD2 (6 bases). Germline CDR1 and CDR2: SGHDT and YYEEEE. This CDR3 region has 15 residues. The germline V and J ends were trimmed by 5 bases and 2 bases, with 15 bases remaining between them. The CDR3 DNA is TGTGCCAGCAGTAAGAGGCGGCGGGACACAGATACGCAGTATTTT. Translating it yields CASSKRRRDTDTQYF.

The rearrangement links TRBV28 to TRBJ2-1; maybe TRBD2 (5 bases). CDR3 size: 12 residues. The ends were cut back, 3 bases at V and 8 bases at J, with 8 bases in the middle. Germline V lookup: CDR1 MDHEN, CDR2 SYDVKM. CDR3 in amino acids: CASSLRVDEQFF. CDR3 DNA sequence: TGTGCCAGCAGTTTGAGGGTGGATGAGCAGTTCTTC. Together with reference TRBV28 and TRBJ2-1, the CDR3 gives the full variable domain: DVKVTQSSRYLVKRTGEKVFLECVQDMDHENMFWYRQDPGLGLRLIYFSYDVKMKEKGDIPEGYSVSREKKERFSLILESASTNQTSMYLCASSLRVDEQFFGPGTRLTVL.

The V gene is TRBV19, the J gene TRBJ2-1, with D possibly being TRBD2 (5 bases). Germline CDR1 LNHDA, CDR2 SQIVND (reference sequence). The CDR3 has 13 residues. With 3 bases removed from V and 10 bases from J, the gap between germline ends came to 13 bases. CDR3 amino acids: CASSITRVGEQFF. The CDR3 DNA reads TGTGCCAGTAGTATTACTAGGGTCGGCGAGCAGTTCTTC.

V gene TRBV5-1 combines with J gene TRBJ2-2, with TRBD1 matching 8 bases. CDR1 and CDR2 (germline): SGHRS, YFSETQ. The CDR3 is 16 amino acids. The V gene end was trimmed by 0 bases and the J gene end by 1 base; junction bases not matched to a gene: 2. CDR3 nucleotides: TGCGCCAGCAGCTTGGCGGGACAGGAGAACACCGGGGAGCTGTTTTTT. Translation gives CASSLAGQENTGELFF.

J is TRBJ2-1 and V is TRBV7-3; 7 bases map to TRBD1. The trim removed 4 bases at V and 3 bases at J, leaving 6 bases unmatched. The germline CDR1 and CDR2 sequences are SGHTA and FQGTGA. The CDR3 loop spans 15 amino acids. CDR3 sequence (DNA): TGTGCCAGCAGCTCGGAACGGACAGGCTACAATGAGCAGTTCTTC. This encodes CASSSERTGYNEQFF.

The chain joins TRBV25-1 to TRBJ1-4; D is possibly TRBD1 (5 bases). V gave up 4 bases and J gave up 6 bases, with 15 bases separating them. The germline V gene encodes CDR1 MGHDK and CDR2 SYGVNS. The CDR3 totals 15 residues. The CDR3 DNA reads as TGTGCCAGCAGTGCCTTGGGTGGGGGGTATGAAAAACTGTTTTTT. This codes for CASSALGGGYEKLFF. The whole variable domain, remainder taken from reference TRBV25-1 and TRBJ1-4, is EADIYQTPRYLVIGTGKKITLECSQTMGHDKMYWYQQDPGMELHLIHYSYGVNSTEKGDLSSESTVSRIRTEHFPLTLESARPSHTSQYLCASSALGGGYEKLFFGSGTQLSVL.

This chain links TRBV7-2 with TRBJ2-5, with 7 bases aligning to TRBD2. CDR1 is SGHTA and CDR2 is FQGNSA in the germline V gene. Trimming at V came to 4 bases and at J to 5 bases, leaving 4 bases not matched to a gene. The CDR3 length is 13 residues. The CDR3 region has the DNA TGTGCCAGCAGCTGGACCGGGGGGGAGACCCAGTACTTC. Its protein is CASSWTGGETQYF.

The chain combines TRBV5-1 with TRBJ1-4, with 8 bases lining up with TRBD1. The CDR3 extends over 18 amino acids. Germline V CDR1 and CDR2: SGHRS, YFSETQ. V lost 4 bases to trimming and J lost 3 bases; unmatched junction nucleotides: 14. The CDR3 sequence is CASSLPPGQENANEKLFF. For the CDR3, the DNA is TGCGCCAGCAGCCTCCCCCCGGGACAGGAGAATGCTAATGAAAAACTGTTTTTT.

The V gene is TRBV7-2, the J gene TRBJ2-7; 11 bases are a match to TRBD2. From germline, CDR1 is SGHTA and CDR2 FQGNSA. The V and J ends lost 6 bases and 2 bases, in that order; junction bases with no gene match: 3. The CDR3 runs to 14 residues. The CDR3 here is CASSKTSGAYEQYF. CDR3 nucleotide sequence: TGTGCCAGCAGTAAGACTAGCGGGGCCTACGAGCAGTACTTC.

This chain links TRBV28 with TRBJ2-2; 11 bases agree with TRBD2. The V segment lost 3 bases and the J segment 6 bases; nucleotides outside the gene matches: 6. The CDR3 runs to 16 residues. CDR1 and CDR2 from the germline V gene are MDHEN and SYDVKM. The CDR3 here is CASSFVLAGGSGELFF. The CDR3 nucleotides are TGTGCCAGCAGTTTTGTCCTAGCGGGAGGTTCCGGGGAGCTGTTTTTT.

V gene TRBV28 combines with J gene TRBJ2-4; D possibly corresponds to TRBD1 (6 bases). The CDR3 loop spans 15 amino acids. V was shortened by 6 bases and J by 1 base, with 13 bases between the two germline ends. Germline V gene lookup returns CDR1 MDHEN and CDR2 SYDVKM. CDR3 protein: CASRQGPGAKNIQYF. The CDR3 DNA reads TGTGCCAGCAGACAGGGTCCAGGGGCCAAAAACATTCAGTACTTC.

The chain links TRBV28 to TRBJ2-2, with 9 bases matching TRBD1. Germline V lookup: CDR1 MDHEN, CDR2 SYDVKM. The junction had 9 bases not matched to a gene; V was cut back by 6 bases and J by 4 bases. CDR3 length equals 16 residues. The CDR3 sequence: CASRHYRGRVTGELFF. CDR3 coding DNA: TGTGCCAGCAGACACTACAGGGGGCGGGTCACCGGGGAGCTGTTTTTT.

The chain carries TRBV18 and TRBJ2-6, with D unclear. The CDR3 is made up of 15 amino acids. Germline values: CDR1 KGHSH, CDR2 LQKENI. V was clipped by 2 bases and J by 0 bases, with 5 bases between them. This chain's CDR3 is CASSPTVSGANVLTF. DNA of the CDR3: TGTGCCAGCTCACCAACGGTCTCTGGGGCCAACGTCCTGACTTTC.

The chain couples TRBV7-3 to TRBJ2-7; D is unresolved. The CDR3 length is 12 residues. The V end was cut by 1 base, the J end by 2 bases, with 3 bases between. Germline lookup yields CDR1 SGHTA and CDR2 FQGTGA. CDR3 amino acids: CASSLIAYEQYF. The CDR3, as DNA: TGTGCCAGCAGCTTAATAGCCTACGAGCAGTACTTC.